This T cell receptor beta chain was observed in a study of blood T cell repertoires in COVID-19. Sequencing used immunoSEQ multiplex PCR; TCRdb keeps in-frame clones, though not all of them. The sample holds about 240,000 clones; around 89% are singletons and the top ten take 3.5% to 5%. Categorization into cohorts depended on clinical history that participants reported. The CDR3 is 14 amino acids. V lost 3 bases and J lost 3, with 12 bases in between. Germline values: CDR1 PRHDT, CDR2 FYEKMQ (reference sequence). The sample comprised PBMCs or T cells enriched from blood (not recorded which). V and J are TRBV13 and TRBJ2-7; D is perhaps TRBD2 (6 bases). The TCR comes from a woman younger than 45 who had recovered from COVID-19. The CDR3: CASSFGRMYYEQYF. DNA for the CDR3: TGTGCCAGCAGCTTCGGGAGAATGTACTACGAGCAGTACTTC.